The 6 T cell receptor beta chains listed next were all sequenced from one sample in a study of shared clonotypes between healthy human individuals. Cells designated naive CD8 were CD45RO-negative and were positively selected for CCR7, with terminally differentiated effector memory CD45RA+ cells excluded. Repertoires were generated with immunoSEQ multiplex PCR, while TCRdb's copy carries only in-frame clones and drops some. The data show about 870,000 clones, around 92% seen once. Sequencing input: naive CD8+ T cells sorted from blood. Every receptor here comes from a man aged 25-45 years in good health.

The chain recombines TRBV13 with TRBJ2-1; 7 positions agree with TRBD1. V dropped 8 bases and J dropped 2; count of bases not matched to a gene: 9. The germline CDR1 and CDR2 sequences are PRHDT and FYEKMQ (reference sequence). The CDR3 is 15 residues long. CDR3 residues: CASFPYRGTYNEQFF. The CDR3 DNA reads as TGTGCCAGCTTTCCATACAGGGGAACCTACAATGAGCAGTTCTTC.

The rearrangement joins TRBV4-1 to TRBJ2-7, with D possibly being TRBD1 or TRBD2 (5 bases each). V gave up 4 bases and J gave up 2 bases, with 12 bases separating them. Looked up from germline, CDR1 is MGHRA and CDR2 is YSYEKL. CDR3 length equals 14 residues. CDR3 bases: TGCGCCAGCAGCCTCCGGGACGGGGCCTACGAGCAGTACTTC. Translating gives CASSLRDGAYEQYF.

V is TRBV10-2 and J is TRBJ2-3; D is undetermined. Trimming removed 3 bases at V and 3 bases at J, with 16 bases between. CDR1 is WSHSY and CDR2 is SAAADI in the germline V gene. CDR3 size: 16 residues. CDR3 protein: CASSDGVSFGTDTQYF. The CDR3, as DNA: TGCGCCAGCAGTGATGGGGTATCTTTTGGGACAGATACGCAGTATTTT.

The chain couples TRBV19 to TRBJ1-1, with 7 bases aligning to TRBD1. Germline V lookup: CDR1 LNHDA, CDR2 SQIVND (reference sequence). The V and J ends lost 2 bases and 1 base, in that order; junction bases with no gene match: 13. This CDR3 spans 18 amino acids. CDR3 nucleotide sequence: TGTGCCAGTAGTATACCCGACAGGGCAGGGGCCTCGAACACTGAAGCTTTCTTT. As protein: CASSIPDRAGASNTEAFF. The full variable domain, its missing parts supplied by reference TRBV19 and TRBJ1-1, is DGGITQSPKYLFRKEGQNVTLSCEQNLNHDAMYWYRQDPGQGLRLIYYSQIVNDFQKGDIAEGYSVSREKKESFPLTVTSAQKNPTAFYLCASSIPDRAGASNTEAFFGQGTRLTVV.

The chain couples TRBV10-3 to TRBJ2-1; 7 bases are a match to TRBD2. The germline V gene encodes CDR1 ENHRY and CDR2 SYGVKD. The CDR3 contains 16 residues. Trimming at V came to 3 bases and at J to 6 bases, leaving 11 bases not matched to a gene. CDR3 DNA sequence: TGTGCCATCAGTGAAGGTTTGGGAGGGGAGATCAATGAGCAGTTCTTC. Its translation is CAISEGLGGEINEQFF.

The rearrangement joins TRBV11-2 to TRBJ2-5; 12 positions agree with TRBD1. This CDR3 comprises 15 residues. Germline assignment: CDR1 SGHAT and CDR2 FQNNGV. Trimming at V came to 5 bases and at J to 4 bases, leaving 5 bases not matched to a gene. The CDR3 loop is CASSPGTGGLETQYF. CDR3 DNA: TGTGCCAGCAGCCCAGGGACAGGGGGCTTAGAGACCCAGTACTTC.